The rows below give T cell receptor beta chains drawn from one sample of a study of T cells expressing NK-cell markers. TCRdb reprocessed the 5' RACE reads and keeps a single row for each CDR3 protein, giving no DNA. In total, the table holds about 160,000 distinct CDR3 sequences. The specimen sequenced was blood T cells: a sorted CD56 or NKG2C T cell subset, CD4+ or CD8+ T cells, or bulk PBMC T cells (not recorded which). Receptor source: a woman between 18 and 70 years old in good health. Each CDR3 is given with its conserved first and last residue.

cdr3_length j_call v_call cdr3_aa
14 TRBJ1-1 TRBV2 CASSASRLNTEAFF
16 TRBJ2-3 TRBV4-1 CASSHLSGGLPDTQYF
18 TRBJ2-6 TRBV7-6 CASALSQGVDSGANVLTF
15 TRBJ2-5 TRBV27 CASSSLKAGAETQYF
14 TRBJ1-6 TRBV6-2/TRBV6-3 CASSYTGESSPLHF
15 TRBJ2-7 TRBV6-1 CANIEIYRAGYEQYF
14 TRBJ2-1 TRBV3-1 CASSRETSRGEQFF
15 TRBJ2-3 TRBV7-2 CASSDSVYGTDTQYF
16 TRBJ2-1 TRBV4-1 CASSQDRSGRFYEQFF
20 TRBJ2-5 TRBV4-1 CASSPPGLAGGSRYEETQYF
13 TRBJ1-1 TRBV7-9 CASTGGANTEAFF
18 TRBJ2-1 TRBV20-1 CSARVGFRGGNSYNEQFF
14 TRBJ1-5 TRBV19 CASTLGGRTQPQHF
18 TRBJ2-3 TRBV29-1 CSVGGTSGRVTGPDTQYF
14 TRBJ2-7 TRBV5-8 CASSLLGKSYEQYF
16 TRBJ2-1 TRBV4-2 CASSQVRELTYNEQFF
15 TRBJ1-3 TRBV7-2 CASSSRGGAGNTIYF
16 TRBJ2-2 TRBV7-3 CASSLVAGALTGELFF
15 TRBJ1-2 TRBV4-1 CASSQPSGGWDGYTF
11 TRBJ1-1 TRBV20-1 CSSGLYTEAFF
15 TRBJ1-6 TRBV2 CASRGNRQDNSPLHF
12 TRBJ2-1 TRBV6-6 CASSPTGTHPFF
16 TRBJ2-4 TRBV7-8 CASKPGRDLAKNIQYF
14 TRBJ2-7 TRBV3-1 CASSQGTGLGEQYF
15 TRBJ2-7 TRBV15 CATSREARRAYEQYF
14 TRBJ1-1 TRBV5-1 CASSWVLGETEAFF
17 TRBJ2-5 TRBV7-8 CASRIHRLAEGVETQYF
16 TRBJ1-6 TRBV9 CASSQSAGRNNSPLHF
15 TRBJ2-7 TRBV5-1 CASSLQTGAAYEQYF
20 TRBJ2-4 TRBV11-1 CASSLAILAGVNAAKNIQYF
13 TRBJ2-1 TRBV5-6 CASSLGREAEQFF
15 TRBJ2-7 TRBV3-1 CASSLTDRGVYEQYF
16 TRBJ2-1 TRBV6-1 CASSAAGGSSYNEQFF
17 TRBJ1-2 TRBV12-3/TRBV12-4 CASAPPWVGGVDSGYTF
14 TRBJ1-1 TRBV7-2 CASKSIRVNTEAFF
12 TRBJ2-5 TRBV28 CASSGGQETQYF
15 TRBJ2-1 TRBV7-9 CASSLEGRGFDEQFF
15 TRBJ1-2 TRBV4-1 CASSQVSGLGYGYTF
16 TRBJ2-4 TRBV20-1 CSARERQGLTKNIQYF
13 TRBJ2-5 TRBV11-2 CASSVDQPGTQYF
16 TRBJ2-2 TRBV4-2 CASSQSAGANTGELFF
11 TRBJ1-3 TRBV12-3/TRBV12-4 CASTLGNTIYF
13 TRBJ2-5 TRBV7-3 CASSRGVQETQYF
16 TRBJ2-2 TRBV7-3 CASSWTSGPRTGELFF
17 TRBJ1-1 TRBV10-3 CAISDTSRGGMNTEAFF
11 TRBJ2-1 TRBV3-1 CASSQAREQFF
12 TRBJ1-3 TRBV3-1 CASSPSGNTIYF
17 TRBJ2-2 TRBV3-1 CASSQDAGGGFGGELFF
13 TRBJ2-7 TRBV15 CATSRAAGYEQYF
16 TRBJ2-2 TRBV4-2 CASSHSRGSATGELFF
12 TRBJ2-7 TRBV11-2 CASSLDWAEQYF
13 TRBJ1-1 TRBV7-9 CASSLSADTEAFF
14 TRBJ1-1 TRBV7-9 CASSVSRVNTEAFF
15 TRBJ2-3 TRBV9 CASSIDTGSTDTQYF
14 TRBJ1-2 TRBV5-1 CASSPGARDDGYTF